The present T cell receptor (beta chain) was sequenced within a study of cytomegalovirus exposure and HLA in healthy donors. Produced via immunoSEQ multiplex PCR; TCRdb's table is partial and in-frame only. The table records about 66,000 clones, about 97% of them present only once. A note on this clone: Its antigen is undetermined.

The germline CDR1 and CDR2 sequences are MDHEN and SYDVKM. V shed 5 bases and J shed 3 bases, with 19 bases lying between them. The CDR3 extends over 16 amino acids. Study results and limitations: The finding came from a later analysis; first-cohort TCR clusters tended to co-occur in the roughly 120 validation repertoires.

This TCR was sampled from a woman aged 18 to 35 in good health and CMV-seropositive. The rearrangement links TRBV28 to TRBJ1-1; possible D gene TRBD1, 6 bases. The sample taken for sequencing was PBMCs. Written as DNA, the CDR3 is TGTGCCAGCAGTCCCCAACAGGGAAGAGGGGACACTGAAGCTTTCTTT. The encoded protein is CASSPQQGRGDTEAFF.